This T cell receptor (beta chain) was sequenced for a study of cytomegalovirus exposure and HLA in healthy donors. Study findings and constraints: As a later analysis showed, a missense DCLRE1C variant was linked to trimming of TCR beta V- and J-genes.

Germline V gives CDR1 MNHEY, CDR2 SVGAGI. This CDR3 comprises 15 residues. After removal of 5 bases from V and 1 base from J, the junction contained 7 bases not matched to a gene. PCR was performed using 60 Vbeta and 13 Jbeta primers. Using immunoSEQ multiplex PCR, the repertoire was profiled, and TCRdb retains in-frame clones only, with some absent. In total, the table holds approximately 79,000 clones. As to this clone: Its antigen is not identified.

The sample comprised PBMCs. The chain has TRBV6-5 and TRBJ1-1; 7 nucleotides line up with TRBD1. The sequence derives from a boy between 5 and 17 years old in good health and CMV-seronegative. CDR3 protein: CASSQIRDRNTEAFF. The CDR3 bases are TGTGCCAGCAGTCAGATCCGGGACAGGAACACTGAAGCTTTCTTT.